This T cell receptor beta chain is drawn from a study of tissue T cells after allogeneic stem cell transplantation. Repertoires were generated with immunoSEQ multiplex PCR, while TCRdb's copy carries only in-frame clones and drops some. The sample consists of 5,000 to 6,000 clones, around 48% of them appearing once. Study-level results: Motif-based clustering found tissue-specific repertoire signatures shared across patients, though few clones were shared.

In its sample, this clone was seen once. The antigen is unknown. Germline and genes: mouse. The CDR3 end falls 1 residue outside the read, so it is completed with the germline J gene. The V gene lost 2 bases and the J gene lost 3 bases, with 7 bases spanning the gap. The CDR3 spans 14 residues. From germline, CDR1 is KGHPV and CDR2 FQNQEV (reference sequence). Time point given: mouse harvest day 14 after allogeneic transplant. Mouse grafts combined 10^7 T-cell-depleted bone marrow cells with 10^6 splenic CD5+ T cells. This clonotype originated in a female BALB/c mouse given C57BL/6 T cells with graft-versus-host disease after an allogeneic hematopoietic cell transplant. The chain has TRBV26 and TRBJ2-2; D not resolved. What was sequenced was gut tissue. The chain's CDR3 is CASSLDGYTGQLYF. Partial CDR3 DNA: TGTGCCAGCAGTCTGGATGGGTACACCGGGCAGCTCTAC.